These T cell receptor beta chains were read from a single sample in a study of blood T cell repertoires in COVID-19. Measured with immunoSEQ multiplex PCR; TCRdb has only the in-frame clones, and not every one. The sample yields about 270,000 clones, approximately 91% seen once. Sequenced sample: PBMCs or T cells enriched from blood (not recorded which). These receptors all come from a woman aged 25 to 45 who had recovered from COVID-19. Both conserved end residues are part of each CDR3. Each record gives: D gene, V gene, J gene, clone size, CDR3 protein, CDR3 DNA. A D gene is named only where the DNA matches it firmly. Size values are once, few and many counts, or a class for expanded clones, and some rows have none.

>.|TRBV18|TRBJ2-1|.
CASSPLTSGNNEQFF
TGTGCCAGCTCACCACTGACAAGCGGCAACAATGAGCAGTTCTTC
>.|TRBV7-2|TRBJ1-2|once
CASSLGLGQPYGYTF
TGTGCCAGCAGCTTAGGGTTAGGACAACCCTATGGCTACACCTTC
>.|TRBV3-1/TRBV3-2|TRBJ1-5|.
CASSQDHGIGPQHF
TGTGCCAGCAGCCAAGATCACGGGATCGGGCCCCAGCATTTT
>TRBD1|TRBV9|TRBJ2-3|.
CASSEMTGMRDTQYF
TGTGCCAGCAGCGAGATGACAGGGATGCGTGATACGCAGTATTTT
>TRBD1|TRBV28|TRBJ1-5|.
CASSLGQGRVYHPYF
TGTGCCAGCAGTCTGGGACAGGGGCGGGTTTATCATCCCTATTTT
>TRBD1|TRBV7-9|TRBJ1-2|.
CASSADRGPHGYTF
TGTGCCAGCAGCGCGGACAGGGGGCCCCATGGCTACACCTTC
>TRBD2|TRBV20-1|TRBJ2-1|.
CSASHAASGGYEQFF
TGCAGTGCCAGTCACGCGGCTAGCGGGGGCTATGAGCAGTTCTTC
>TRBD1|TRBV9|TRBJ2-1|few
CASSVQGASYNEQFF
TGTGCCAGCAGCGTACAGGGGGCGTCCTACAATGAGCAGTTCTTC
>TRBD1|TRBV28|TRBJ1-2|.
CASVRTGVYGYTF
TGTGCCAGCGTAAGGACAGGGGTATATGGCTACACCTTC
>.|TRBV18|TRBJ2-4|.
CASSTNQGVDIQYF
TGTGCCAGCTCGACCAATCAGGGTGTCGACATTCAGTACTTC
>.|TRBV9|TRBJ1-1|.
CASSPQQVSDTEAFF
TGTGCCAGCAGCCCCCAACAGGTGTCGGACACTGAAGCTTTCTTT
>.|TRBV27|TRBJ1-1|.
CASSLLNRHEAFF
TGTGCCAGCAGTTTATTGAACAGGCATGAAGCTTTCTTT
>.|TRBV27|TRBJ2-3|.
CASSASADTQYF
TGTGCCAGCAGCGCGTCTGCGGATACGCAGTATTTT
>TRBD1|TRBV19|TRBJ1-1|.
CASSIELGDRGTEAFF
TGTGCCAGTAGTATAGAGTTGGGGGACAGGGGAACTGAAGCTTTCTTT
>.|TRBV24-1|TRBJ2-7|.
CATSDPWAGSRGQYF
TGTGCCACCAGTGACCCGTGGGCGGGATCGCGGGGGCAGTACTTC
>TRBD2|TRBV7-2|TRBJ2-1|.
CASSSGLAVLTYNEQFF
TGTGCCAGCAGTTCCGGACTAGCGGTACTTACCTACAATGAGCAGTTCTTC
>.|TRBV6-5|TRBJ2-7|.
CASSYTGSYEQYF
TGTGCCAGCAGTTACACAGGGTCCTACGAGCAGTACTTC
>.|TRBV7-9|TRBJ1-6|.
CASSPLSGINNSPLHF
TGTGCCAGCAGCCCTTTATCCGGGATCAATAATTCACCCCTCCACTTT
>TRBD1|TRBV9|TRBJ1-2|.
CASSVSGQGPANGYTF
TGTGCCAGCAGCGTAAGCGGACAGGGTCCAGCTAATGGCTACACCTTC
>TRBD1|TRBV19|TRBJ1-2|.
CASSPRTGGYTF
TGTGCCAGTAGTCCGCGGACAGGCGGCTACACCTTC